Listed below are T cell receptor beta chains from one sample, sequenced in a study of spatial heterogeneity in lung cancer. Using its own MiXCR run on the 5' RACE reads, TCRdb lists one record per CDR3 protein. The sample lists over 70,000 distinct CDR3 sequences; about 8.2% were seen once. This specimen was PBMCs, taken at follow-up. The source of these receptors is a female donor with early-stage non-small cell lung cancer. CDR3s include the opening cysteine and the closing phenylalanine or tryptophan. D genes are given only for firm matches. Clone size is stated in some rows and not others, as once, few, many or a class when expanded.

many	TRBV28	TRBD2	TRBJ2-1	CASPPSGRVYNEQFF	TGTGCCAGCCCCCCTAGCGGGAGGGTCTACAATGAGCAGTTCTTC
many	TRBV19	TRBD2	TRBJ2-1	CASSSPGLAGGYHNEQFF	TGTGCCAGTAGTAGCCCGGGACTAGCGGGAGGGTACCACAATGAGCAGTTCTTC
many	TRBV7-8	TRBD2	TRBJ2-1	CASSLTPPSGRGNNEQFF	TGTGCCAGCAGCTTAACCCCTCCCAGCGGGAGGGGAAACAATGAGCAGTTCTTC
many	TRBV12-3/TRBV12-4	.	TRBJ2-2	CAIRRRDTGELFF	TGTGCCATCCGACGGCGGGACACCGGGGAGCTGTTTTTT
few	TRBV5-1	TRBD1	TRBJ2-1	CASSPRDRVSDEQFF	TGCGCCAGCAGCCCCCGGGACAGGGTGTCGGATGAGCAGTTCTTC
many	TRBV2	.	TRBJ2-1	CASSAEGVYNEQFF	TGTGCCAGCAGTGCTGAAGGAGTCTACAATGAGCAGTTCTTC
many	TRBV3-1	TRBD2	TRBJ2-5	CASSPQLAGSQETQYF	TGTGCCAGCAGCCCCCAGCTAGCGGGGTCCCAAGAGACCCAGTACTTC
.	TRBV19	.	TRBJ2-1	CASSIGRREQFF	TGTGCCAGTAGTATAGGGCGTCGGGAGCAGTTCTTC
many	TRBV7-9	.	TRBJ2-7	CASSPGRNSYEQYF	TGTGCCAGCAGCCCCGGACGGAATTCCTACGAGCAGTACTTC
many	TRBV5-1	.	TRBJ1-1	CASSLSSIMNTEAFF	TGCGCCAGCAGCTTATCTTCGATCATGAACACTGAAGCTTTCTTT